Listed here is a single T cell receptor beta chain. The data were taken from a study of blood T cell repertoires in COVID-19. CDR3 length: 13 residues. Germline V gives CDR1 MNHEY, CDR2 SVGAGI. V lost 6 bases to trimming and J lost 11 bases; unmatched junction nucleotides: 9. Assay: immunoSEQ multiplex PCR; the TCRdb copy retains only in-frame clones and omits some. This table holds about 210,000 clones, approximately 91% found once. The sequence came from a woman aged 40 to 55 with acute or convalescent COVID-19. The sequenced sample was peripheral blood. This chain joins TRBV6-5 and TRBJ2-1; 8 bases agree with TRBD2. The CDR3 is CASRHRLAPQQFF. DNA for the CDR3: TGTGCCAGCAGACACCGACTAGCGCCTCAGCAGTTCTTC.